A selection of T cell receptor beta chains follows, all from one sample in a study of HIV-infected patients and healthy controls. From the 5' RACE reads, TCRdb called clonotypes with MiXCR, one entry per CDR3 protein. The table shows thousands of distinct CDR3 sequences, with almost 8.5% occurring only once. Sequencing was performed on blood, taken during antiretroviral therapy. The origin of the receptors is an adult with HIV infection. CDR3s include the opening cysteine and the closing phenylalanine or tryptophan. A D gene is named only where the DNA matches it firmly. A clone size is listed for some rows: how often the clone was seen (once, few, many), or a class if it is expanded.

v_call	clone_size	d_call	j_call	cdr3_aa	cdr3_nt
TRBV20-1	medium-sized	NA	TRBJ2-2	CSARAHGGELFF	TGCAGTGCTAGAGCTCATGGCGGGGAGCTGTTTTTT
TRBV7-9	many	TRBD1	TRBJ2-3	CASSPDRAGTDTQYF	TGTGCCAGCAGCCCGGACAGGGCTGGCACAGATACGCAGTATTTT
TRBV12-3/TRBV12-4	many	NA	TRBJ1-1	CASVRRAEAFF	TGTGCCAGCGTACGGAGGGCTGAAGCTTTCTTT
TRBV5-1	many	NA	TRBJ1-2	CASSSKPDSHYTF	TGCGCCAGCAGCTCCAAACCGGACAGTCACTACACCTTC
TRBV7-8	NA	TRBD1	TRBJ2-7	CASTPLNTGGSYEQYF	TGTGCCAGCACCCCATTGAATACAGGGGGCTCCTACGAGCAGTACTTC
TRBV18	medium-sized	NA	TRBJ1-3	CASSPPSQTHSGNTIYF	TGTGCCAGCTCACCACCGTCTCAGACACACTCTGGAAACACCATATATTTT
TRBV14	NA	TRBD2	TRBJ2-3	CASSQDPRESRTHTQYF	TGTGCCAGCAGCCAAGACCCGCGGGAGTCCCGCACACATACGCAGTATTTT
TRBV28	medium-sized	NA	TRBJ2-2	CASSLGGANTGELFF	TGTGCCAGCAGTTTGGGCGGGGCGAACACCGGGGAGCTGTTTTTT
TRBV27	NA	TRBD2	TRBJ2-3	CASSFETSGATDTQYF	TGTGCCAGCAGTTTTGAGACTAGCGGGGCCACAGATACGCAGTATTTT
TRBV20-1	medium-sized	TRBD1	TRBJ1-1	CSATGTGGEAFF	TGCAGTGCCACAGGGACAGGGGGCGAAGCTTTCTTT
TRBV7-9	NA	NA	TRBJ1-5	CASSSDLWEPQHF	TGTGCCAGCAGCTCGGATCTATGGGAGCCCCAGCATTTT
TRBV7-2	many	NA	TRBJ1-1	CASSLAWEGAEAFF	TGTGCCAGCAGCTTAGCTTGGGAGGGAGCTGAAGCTTTCTTT
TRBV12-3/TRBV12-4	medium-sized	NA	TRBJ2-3	CASRSGRADTQYF	TGTGCCAGCAGGTCCGGCCGAGCAGATACGCAGTATTTT
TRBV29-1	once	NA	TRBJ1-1	CSVAPNGRGAEAFF	TGCAGCGTTGCCCCGAACGGACGCGGGGCTGAAGCTTTCTTT
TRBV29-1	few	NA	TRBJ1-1	CSVEGQGTEAFF	TGCAGCGTTGAGGGGCAGGGGACTGAAGCTTTCTTT
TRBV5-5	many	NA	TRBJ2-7	CASSLTHPGGEQYF	TGTGCCAGCAGCCTTACCCATCCAGGCGGCGAGCAGTACTTC
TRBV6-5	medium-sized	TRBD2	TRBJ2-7	CASSSAGTSFAEQYF	TGTGCCAGCAGTTCAGCCGGGACTAGCTTCGCCGAGCAGTACTTC
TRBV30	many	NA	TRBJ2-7	CAWSHSSREQYF	TGTGCCTGGAGTCACAGTAGTCGCGAGCAGTACTTC
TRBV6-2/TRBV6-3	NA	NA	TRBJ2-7	CASRLPRVAEQYF	TGTGCCAGCAGACTACCTAGGGTAGCCGAGCAGTACTTC
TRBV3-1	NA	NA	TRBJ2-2	CASSQRMGSTGELFF	TGTGCCAGCAGCCAAAGGATGGGGAGCACCGGGGAGCTGTTTTTT
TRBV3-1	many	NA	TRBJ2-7	CASSPTLAHGTYEQYF	TGTGCCAGCAGCCCTACCCTAGCGCACGGTACCTACGAGCAGTACTTC
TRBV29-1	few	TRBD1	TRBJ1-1	CSVPGGASNTEAFF	TGCAGCGTGCCAGGGGGGGCGTCGAACACTGAAGCTTTCTTT
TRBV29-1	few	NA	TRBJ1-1	CSGGGQLNTEAFF	TGCAGCGGGGGCGGCCAGCTGAACACTGAAGCTTTCTTT
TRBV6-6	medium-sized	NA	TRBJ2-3	CASSYPGRADTQYF	TGTGCCAGCAGTTACCCTGGTAGGGCAGATACGCAGTATTTT
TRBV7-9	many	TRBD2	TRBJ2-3	CASSIAGAADTQYF	TGTGCCAGCAGCATAGCGGGAGCTGCAGATACGCAGTATTTT
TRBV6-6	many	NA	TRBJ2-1	CASSPSGAPFF	TGTGCCAGCAGTCCTTCAGGGGCCCCGTTCTTC
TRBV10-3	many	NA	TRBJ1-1	CAISEPQSEAFF	TGTGCCATCAGTGAGCCCCAGTCTGAAGCTTTCTTT
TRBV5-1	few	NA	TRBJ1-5	CASRTGTTSNQPQHF	TGCGCCAGCAGGACTGGGACCACTAGCAATCAGCCCCAGCATTTT
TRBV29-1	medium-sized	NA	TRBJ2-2	CSVVSGTSSNTGELFF	TGCAGCGTTGTGTCCGGGACTTCTTCTAACACCGGGGAGCTGTTTTTT
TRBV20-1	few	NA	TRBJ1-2	CSARDPQPLYGYTF	TGCAGTGCTAGAGATCCACAGCCGCTCTATGGCTACACCTTC
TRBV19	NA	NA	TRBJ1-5	CASDGGGNSNQPQHF	TGTGCCAGCGATGGGGGGGGGAATAGCAATCAGCCCCAGCATTTT
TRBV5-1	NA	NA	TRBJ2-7	CASSLGQGIPYEQYF	TGCGCCAGCAGCTTGGGGCAGGGGATTCCCTACGAGCAGTACTTC
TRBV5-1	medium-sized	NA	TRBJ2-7	CASSFDRLSEQYF	TGCGCCAGCAGCTTTGATAGGCTGAGCGAGCAGTACTTC
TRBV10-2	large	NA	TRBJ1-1	CASSESTARAWMNTEAFF	TGCGCCAGCAGTGAGTCGACCGCTCGGGCTTGGATGAACACTGAAGCTTTCTTT
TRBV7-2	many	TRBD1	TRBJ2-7	CASSLVGGTGGAGVQYF	TGTGCCAGCAGCTTAGTTGGCGGGACAGGGGGCGCGGGGGTGCAGTACTTC
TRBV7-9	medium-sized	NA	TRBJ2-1	CASSLVGRASSYNEQFF	TGTGCCAGCAGCTTAGTTGGGCGGGCAAGCTCCTACAATGAGCAGTTCTTC
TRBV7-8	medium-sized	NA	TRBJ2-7	CASSSRKQFTLLRLEQYF	TGTGCCAGCAGCTCACGGAAACAATTCACCCTTCTCCGTCTCGAGCAGTACTTC
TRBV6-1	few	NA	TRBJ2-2	CASLTQPGSGELFF	TGTGCCAGCCTAACACAGCCTGGATCCGGGGAGCTGTTTTTT